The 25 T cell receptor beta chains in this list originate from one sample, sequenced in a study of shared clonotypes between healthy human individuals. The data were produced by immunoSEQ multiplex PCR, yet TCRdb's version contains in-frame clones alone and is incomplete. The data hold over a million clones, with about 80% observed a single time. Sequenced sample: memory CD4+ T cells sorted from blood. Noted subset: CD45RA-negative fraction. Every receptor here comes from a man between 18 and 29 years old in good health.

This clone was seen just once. CDR3 nucleotide sequence: TGTGCCAGCAGCTTAGACGGACGTTGGGGCACTGAAGCTTTCTTT. Translating it yields CASSLDGRWGTEAFF. This rearrangement joins TRBV7-9 to TRBJ1-1; no definite D call. Germline V gives CDR1 SEHNR, CDR2 FQNEAQ (reference sequence). Trimming stripped 1 base from V and 4 bases from J, with 13 bases between. The length of the CDR3 is 15 residues.

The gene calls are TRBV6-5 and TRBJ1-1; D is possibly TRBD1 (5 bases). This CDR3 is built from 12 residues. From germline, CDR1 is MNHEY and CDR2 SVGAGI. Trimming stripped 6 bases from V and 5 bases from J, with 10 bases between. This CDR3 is CASRGTATEAFF. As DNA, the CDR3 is TGTGCCAGCAGGGGGACGGCTACTGAAGCTTTCTTT.

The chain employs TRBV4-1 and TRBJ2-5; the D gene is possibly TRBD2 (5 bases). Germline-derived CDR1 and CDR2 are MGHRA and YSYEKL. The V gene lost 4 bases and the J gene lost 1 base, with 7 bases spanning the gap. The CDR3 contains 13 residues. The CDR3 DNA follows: TGCGCCAGCAGCCTCGGGGTCCAAGAGACCCAGTACTTC. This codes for CASSLGVQETQYF.

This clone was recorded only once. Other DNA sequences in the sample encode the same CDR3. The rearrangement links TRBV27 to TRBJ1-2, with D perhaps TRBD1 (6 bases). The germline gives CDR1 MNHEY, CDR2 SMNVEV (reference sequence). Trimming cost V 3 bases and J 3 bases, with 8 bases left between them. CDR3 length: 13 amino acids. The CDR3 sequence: CASSLYRDYGYTF. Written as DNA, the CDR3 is TGTGCCAGCAGTTTGTACAGGGACTATGGCTACACCTTC.

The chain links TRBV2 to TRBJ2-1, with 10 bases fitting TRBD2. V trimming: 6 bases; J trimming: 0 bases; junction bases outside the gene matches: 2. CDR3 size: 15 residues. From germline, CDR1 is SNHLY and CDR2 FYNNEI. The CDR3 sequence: CASRERGGSYNEQFF. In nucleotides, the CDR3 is TGTGCCAGCAGGGAGCGGGGGGGCTCCTACAATGAGCAGTTCTTC.

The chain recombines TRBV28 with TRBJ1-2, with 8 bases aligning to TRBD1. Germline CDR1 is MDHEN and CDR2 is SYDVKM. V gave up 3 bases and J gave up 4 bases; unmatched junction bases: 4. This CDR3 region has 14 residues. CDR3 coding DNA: TGTGCCAGCAGTTTGGGACAGGCCTTCTATGGCTACACCTTC. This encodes CASSLGQAFYGYTF.

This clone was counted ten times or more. The CDR3 bases are TGCGCCAGCAGCTTCTCGGCGGCGGTGGCCGGGGAGCTGTTTTTT. The encoded protein is CASSFSAAVAGELFF. The gene calls are TRBV5-1 and TRBJ2-2; the D is unclear. Germline lookup yields CDR1 SGHRS and CDR2 YFSETQ. This CDR3 region has 15 residues. Between the trimmed V and J ends, which lost 2 bases and 6 bases, there was a span of 14 bases.

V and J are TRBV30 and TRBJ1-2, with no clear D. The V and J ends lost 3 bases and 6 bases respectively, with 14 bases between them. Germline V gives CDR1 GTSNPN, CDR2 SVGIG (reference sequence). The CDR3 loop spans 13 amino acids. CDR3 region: CAWSALQGDGYTF. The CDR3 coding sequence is TGTGCCTGGAGCGCACTACAAGGCGATGGCTACACCTTC.

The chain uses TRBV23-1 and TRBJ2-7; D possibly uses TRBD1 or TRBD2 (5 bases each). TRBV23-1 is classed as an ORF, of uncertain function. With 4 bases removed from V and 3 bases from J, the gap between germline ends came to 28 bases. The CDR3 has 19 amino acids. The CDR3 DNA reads TGCGCCAGCAGTCTCCCGGCAGGGCTATCGGATCGGGGTAACTACGAGCAGTACTTC. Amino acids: CASSLPAGLSDRGNYEQYF.

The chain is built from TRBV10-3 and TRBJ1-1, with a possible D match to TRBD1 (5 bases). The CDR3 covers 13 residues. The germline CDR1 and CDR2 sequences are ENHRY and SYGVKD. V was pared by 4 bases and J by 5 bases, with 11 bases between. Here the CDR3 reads CAISAGLSTEAFF. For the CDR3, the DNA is TGTGCCATCAGTGCGGGACTGTCAACTGAAGCTTTCTTT.

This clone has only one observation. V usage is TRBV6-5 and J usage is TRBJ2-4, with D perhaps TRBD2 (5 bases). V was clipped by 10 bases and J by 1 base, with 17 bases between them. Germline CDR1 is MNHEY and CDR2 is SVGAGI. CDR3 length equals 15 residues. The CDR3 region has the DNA TGTGCCACCCAAGAGGCGGGCAGGGCCAAAAACATTCAGTACTTC. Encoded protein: CATQEAGRAKNIQYF.

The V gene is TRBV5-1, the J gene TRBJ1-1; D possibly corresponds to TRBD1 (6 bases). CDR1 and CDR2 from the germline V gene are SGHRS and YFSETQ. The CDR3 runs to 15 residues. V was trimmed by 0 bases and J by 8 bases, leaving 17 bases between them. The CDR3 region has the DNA TGCGCCAGCAGCTTGGATACAGGGTTCGCGGTGGAAGCTTTCTTT. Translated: CASSLDTGFAVEAFF.

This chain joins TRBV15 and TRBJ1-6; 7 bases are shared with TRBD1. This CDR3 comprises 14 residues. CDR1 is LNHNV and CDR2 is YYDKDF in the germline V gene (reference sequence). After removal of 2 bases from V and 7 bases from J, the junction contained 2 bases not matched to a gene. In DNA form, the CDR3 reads TGTGCCACCAGCAGAAGGACAGGCAATTCACCCCTCCACTTT. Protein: CATSRRTGNSPLHF.

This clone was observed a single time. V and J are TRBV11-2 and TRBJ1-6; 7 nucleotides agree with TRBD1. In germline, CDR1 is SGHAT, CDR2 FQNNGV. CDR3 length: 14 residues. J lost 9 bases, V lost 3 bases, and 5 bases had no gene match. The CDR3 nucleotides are TGTGCCAGCAGCTTCAGGGACAGTCTTTCACCCCTCCACTTT. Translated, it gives CASSFRDSLSPLHF.

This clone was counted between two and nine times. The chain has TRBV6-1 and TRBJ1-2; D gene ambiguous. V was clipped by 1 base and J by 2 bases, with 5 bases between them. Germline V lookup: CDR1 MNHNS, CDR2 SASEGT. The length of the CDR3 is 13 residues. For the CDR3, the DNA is TGTGCCAGCAGTGAAGTGGAGAACTATGGCTACACCTTC. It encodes CASSEVENYGYTF.

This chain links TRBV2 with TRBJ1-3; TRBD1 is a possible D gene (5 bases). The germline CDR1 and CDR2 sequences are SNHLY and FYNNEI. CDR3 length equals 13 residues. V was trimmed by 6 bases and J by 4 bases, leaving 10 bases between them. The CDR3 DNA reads TGTGCCAGCAGCAGCAGGGTCGGAAACACCATATATTTT. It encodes CASSSRVGNTIYF.

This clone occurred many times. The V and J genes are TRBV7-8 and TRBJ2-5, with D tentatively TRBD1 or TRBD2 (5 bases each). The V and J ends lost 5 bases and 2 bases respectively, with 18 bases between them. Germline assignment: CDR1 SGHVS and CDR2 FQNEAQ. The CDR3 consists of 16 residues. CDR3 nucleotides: TGTGCCAGCAGCCCAAAATGGGGGTGGAAGCAAGAGACCCAGTACTTC. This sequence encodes CASSPKWGWKQETQYF.

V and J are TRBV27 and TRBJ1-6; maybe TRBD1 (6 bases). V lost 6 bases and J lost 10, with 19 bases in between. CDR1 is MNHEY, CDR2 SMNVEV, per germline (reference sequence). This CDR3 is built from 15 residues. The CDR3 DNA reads TGTGCCAGCAGCCTGGGGGCGACCTGGGGATCACCCCTCCACTTT. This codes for CASSLGATWGSPLHF.

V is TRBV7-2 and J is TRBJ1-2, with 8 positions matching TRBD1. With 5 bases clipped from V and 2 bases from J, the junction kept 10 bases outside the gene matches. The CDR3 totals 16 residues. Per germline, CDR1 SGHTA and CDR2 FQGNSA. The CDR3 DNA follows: TGTGCCAGCAGCCCCGTGTCCTGGGACAGGAACTATGGCTACACCTTC. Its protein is CASSPVSWDRNYGYTF.

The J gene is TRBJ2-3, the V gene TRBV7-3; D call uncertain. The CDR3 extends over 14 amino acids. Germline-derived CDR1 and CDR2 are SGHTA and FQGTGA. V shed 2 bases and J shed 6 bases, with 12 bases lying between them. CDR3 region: CASSLQMGEDTQYF. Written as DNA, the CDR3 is TGTGCCAGCAGCTTACAGATGGGCGAGGATACGCAGTATTTT.

The CDR3 nucleotides read TGTGCCAGTAGTATAGGGTGGGCTCAGCCCCAGCATTTT. Amino acids: CASSIGWAQPQHF. J is TRBJ1-5 and V is TRBV19; no reliable D call. The CDR3 spans 13 residues. Trimming left V 1 base short and J 6 bases short, with 7 bases between. Germline V gene data show CDR1 as LNHDA and CDR2 as SQIVND (reference sequence).

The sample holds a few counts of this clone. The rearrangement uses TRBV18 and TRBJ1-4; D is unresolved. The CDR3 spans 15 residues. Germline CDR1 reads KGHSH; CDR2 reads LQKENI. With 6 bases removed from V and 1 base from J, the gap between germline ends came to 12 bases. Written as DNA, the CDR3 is TGTGCCAGCTCTCACGACCCCGGAACTAATGAAAAACTGTTTTTT. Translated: CASSHDPGTNEKLFF.

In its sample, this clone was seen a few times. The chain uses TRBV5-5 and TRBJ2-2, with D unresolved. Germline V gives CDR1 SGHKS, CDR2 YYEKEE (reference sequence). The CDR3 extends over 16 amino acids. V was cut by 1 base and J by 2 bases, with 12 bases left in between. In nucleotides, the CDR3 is TGTGCCAGCAGCTTGAGGATGGCCTCAAACACCGGGGAGCTGTTTTTT. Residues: CASSLRMASNTGELFF.

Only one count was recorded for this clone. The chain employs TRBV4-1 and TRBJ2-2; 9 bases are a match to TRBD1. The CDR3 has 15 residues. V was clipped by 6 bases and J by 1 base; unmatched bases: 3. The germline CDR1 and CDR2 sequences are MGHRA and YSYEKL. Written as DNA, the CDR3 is TGCGCCAGCAGGCCGGACAGGGGGAACACCGGGGAGCTGTTTTTT. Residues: CASRPDRGNTGELFF.

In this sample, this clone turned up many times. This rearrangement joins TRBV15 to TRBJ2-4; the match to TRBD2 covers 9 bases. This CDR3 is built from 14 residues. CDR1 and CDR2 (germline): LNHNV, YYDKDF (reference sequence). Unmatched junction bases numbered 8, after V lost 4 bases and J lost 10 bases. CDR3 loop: CATSIIAGVGIQYF. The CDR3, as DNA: TGTGCCACCAGCATAATAGCGGGGGTGGGGATTCAGTACTTC.